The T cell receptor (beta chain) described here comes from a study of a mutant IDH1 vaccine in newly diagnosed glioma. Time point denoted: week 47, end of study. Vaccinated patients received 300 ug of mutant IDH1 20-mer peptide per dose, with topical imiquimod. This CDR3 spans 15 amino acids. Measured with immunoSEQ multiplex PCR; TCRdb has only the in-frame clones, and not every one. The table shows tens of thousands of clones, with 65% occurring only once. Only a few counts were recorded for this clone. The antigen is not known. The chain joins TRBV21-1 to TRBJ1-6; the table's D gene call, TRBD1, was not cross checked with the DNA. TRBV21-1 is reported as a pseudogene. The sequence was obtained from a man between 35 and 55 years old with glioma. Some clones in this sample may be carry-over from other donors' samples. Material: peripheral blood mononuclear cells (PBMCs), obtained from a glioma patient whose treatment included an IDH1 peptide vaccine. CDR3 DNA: TGTGCCAGCAGCAAGGGTAGAAAGGGGATTTCACCCCTCCACTTT. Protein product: CASSKGRKGISPLHF.